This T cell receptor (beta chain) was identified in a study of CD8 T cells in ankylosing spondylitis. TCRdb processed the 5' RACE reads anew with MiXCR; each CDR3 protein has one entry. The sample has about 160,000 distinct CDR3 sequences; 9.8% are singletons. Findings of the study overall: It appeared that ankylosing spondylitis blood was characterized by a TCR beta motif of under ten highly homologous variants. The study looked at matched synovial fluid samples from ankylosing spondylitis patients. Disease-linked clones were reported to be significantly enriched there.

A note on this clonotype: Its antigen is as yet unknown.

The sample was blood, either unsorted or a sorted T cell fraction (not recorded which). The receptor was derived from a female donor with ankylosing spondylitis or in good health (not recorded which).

Here the CDR3 reads CASSLGSRVSVGYYEQYF. The DNA of the CDR3 is TGTGCCAGCAGCCTCGGGAGTAGGGTATCCGTGGGTTATTACGAGCAGTACTTC. The rearrangement joins TRBV28 to TRBJ2-7; D possibly corresponds to TRBD2 (6 bases). CDR1 MDHEN and CDR2 SYDVKM come from the germline V gene. The V end lost 6 bases, the J end lost 4 bases, and 28 bases lay between the germline ends. The CDR3 totals 18 residues.